The clone carrying this T cell receptor beta chain was counted at least ten times. The entry originates in a study of T cells in Graves' hyperthyroidism and ophthalmopathy. TCR beta CDR3 regions were amplified from RNA transcripts. An initial round of RT-PCR targeting the TCR CDR3 relied on the HTBI primer set. Using its own MiXCR run on the multiplex PCR reads, TCRdb lists one record per CDR3 protein. The sample lists about 370,000 distinct CDR3 sequences, 13% to 15% occurring once. V was trimmed by 3 bases and J by 1 base, leaving 14 bases between them. The germline CDR1 and CDR2 sequences are SGHAT and FQNNGV. CDR3 size: 16 residues.

Sequencing input: blood. This TCR was sampled from an older woman with Graves' ophthalmopathy. The J gene is TRBJ2-3, the V gene TRBV11-2, with a tentative D call TRBD2 (5 bases). This chain's CDR3 is CASSFSEGPGTDTQYF. The CDR3, as DNA: TGTGCCAGCAGCTTTTCAGAGGGCCCGGGCACAGATACGCAGTATTTT.